The 13 T cell receptor beta chains below come from one sample, sequenced in a study of graft-versus-host responses after intestinal transplantation. Measured with immunoSEQ multiplex PCR; TCRdb has only the in-frame clones, and not every one. Seen here are under 90,000 clones, 90% observed once, and the top ten hold less than 5%. For these TCRs, the target antigens are not known. The sequenced sample was unstimulated CD8+ T cells sorted from spleen or lymph node cells, obtained before transplant. The receptor source for this set is a human donor who was the organ donor for an intestinal transplant.

V usage is TRBV28 and J usage is TRBJ1-2; D is perhaps TRBD1 (5 bases). Germline assignment: CDR1 MDHEN and CDR2 SYDVKM. V lost 5 bases to trimming and J lost 6 bases, with 19 bases between them. The CDR3 is made up of 15 amino acids. Here the CDR3 DNA reads TGTGCCAGCAGTCACAAGACCTCGGGGGGGGATGGCTACACCTTC. As protein: CASSHKTSGGDGYTF.

This clone was detected a few times. The CDR3 nucleotides are TGTGCCAGCACTCATCTGGCGGGGGGCCCCGATACGCAGTATTTT. Amino acid sequence: CASTHLAGGPDTQYF. The chain is built from TRBV7-9 and TRBJ2-3; TRBD2 aligns across 8 bases. Germline trimming cut 7 bases from V and 6 bases from J; bases unmatched to any gene: 12. This CDR3 region has 15 residues. CDR1 and CDR2 from the germline V gene are SEHNR and FQNEAQ (reference sequence).

The chain links TRBV27 to TRBJ2-1, with 9 bases matching TRBD1. Germline-derived CDR1 and CDR2 are MNHEY and SMNVEV (reference sequence). V gave up 4 bases and J gave up 6 bases; unmatched junction bases: 7. The CDR3 loop spans 15 amino acids. CDR3 loop: CASSSSQGAINEQFF. Here the CDR3 DNA reads TGTGCCAGCAGTTCCTCACAGGGGGCGATCAATGAGCAGTTCTTC.

The chain recombines TRBV9 with TRBJ1-6; 10 bases line up with TRBD1. The germline CDR1 and CDR2 sequences are SGDLS and YYNGEE. V gave up 3 bases and J gave up 7 bases; unmatched junction bases: 1. The CDR3 extends over 14 amino acids. The CDR3, as DNA: TGTGCCAGCAGCGCGACAGGGGGCAATTCACCCCTCCACTTT. It specifies CASSATGGNSPLHF.

The gene calls are TRBV6-9 and TRBJ2-7, with TRBD1 matching 9 bases. This CDR3 is built from 16 residues. Trimming took 6 bases from V and 4 from J; bases not matched to a gene: 13. The germline gives CDR1 MNHGY, CDR2 SVAAGI. The CDR3 coding sequence is TGTGCCAGCAGCGCCACCCCGGGACAGGGAAGGTACGAGCAGTACGTC. Amino acids: CASSATPGQGRYEQYV.

The rearrangement joins TRBV27 to TRBJ1-2; no firm D call. V was trimmed by 0 bases and J by 3 bases, leaving 5 bases between them. The CDR3 totals 13 residues. The germline gives CDR1 MNHEY, CDR2 SMNVEV (reference sequence). The CDR3, as DNA: TGTGCCAGCAGTTTATCGGAGGACTATGGCTACACCTTC. This sequence encodes CASSLSEDYGYTF.

DNA of the CDR3: TGTGCCAGCAGTGGAACAGGGCCTCAGAGGGCTGGAAACACCATATATTTT. This encodes CASSGTGPQRAGNTIYF. V gene TRBV6-1 combines with J gene TRBJ1-3; D perhaps matches TRBD1 (6 bases). CDR1 and CDR2 (germline): MNHNS, SASEGT. The CDR3 is 17 amino acids. Trimming pared 4 bases from V and 2 bases from J, leaving 18 bases between.

This chain connects TRBV9 to TRBJ2-1; 8 bases fit TRBD2. This CDR3 is 15 amino acids long. Germline V gene data show CDR1 as SGDLS and CDR2 as YYNGEE. V dropped 3 bases and J dropped 3; count of bases not matched to a gene: 5. This CDR3 reads CASSDSGGRYNEQFF. The CDR3 bases are TGTGCCAGCAGCGACAGCGGGGGACGCTACAATGAGCAGTTCTTC.

The DNA for the CDR3 is TGTGCCAGCAGTGAATTCGGAGGGCATACGGGAGAGACCCAGTACTTC. Its protein is CASSEFGGHTGETQYF. The chain is built from TRBV25-1 and TRBJ2-5; a weak D match, TRBD2 (6 bases). This CDR3 has 16 residues. Germline CDR1 is MGHDK and CDR2 is SYGVNS. Between the trimmed V and J ends, which lost 1 base and 4 bases, there was a span of 16 bases.

V gene TRBV27 combines with J gene TRBJ1-4; weak D call: TRBD1 (6 bases). The CDR3 consists of 16 residues. Trimming shortened V by 6 bases and J by 11 bases, and 25 bases separated the two germline ends. Germline values: CDR1 MNHEY, CDR2 SMNVEV (reference sequence). CDR3 region: CASSQLVDSLQEKLFF. Written as DNA, the CDR3 is TGTGCCAGCAGCCAATTAGTGGACAGCCTTCAGGAGAAACTGTTTTTT.

The chain has TRBV2 and TRBJ1-6, with 7 nucleotides matching TRBD1. The CDR3 has 15 residues. V was pared by 2 bases and J by 10 bases, with 8 bases of the junction left unmatched. The germline CDR1 and CDR2 sequences are SNHLY and FYNNEI. CDR3: CASSEMRQGDSPLHF. The DNA of the CDR3 is TGTGCCAGCAGTGAAATGCGGCAGGGGGACTCACCCCTCCACTTT.

The chain has TRBV2 and TRBJ2-3, with a tentative D call TRBD1 (5 bases). The CDR3 is made up of 15 amino acids. In germline, CDR1 is SNHLY, CDR2 FYNNEI. The V end lost 6 bases, the J end lost 1 base, and 14 bases lay between the germline ends. In nucleotides, the CDR3 is TGTGCCAGCAGCGGCAGGGTTGCGGGCACAGATACGCAGTATTTT. Residues: CASSGRVAGTDTQYF.

The V call is TRBV6-5, the J call TRBJ1-5, with 8 bases identical to TRBD1. The length of the CDR3 is 15 residues. Germline V gene data show CDR1 as MNHEY and CDR2 as SVGAGI. J gave up 3 bases and V 3 bases, and 4 bases lay outside the gene matches. CDR3 DNA: TGTGCCAGCAGTTATGGACAGGGAACCAATCAGCCCCAGCATTTT. Protein: CASSYGQGTNQPQHF.